A single sample gave rise to the 29 T cell receptor beta chains below, sequenced in a study of shared clonotypes between healthy human individuals. Assay used: immunoSEQ multiplex PCR; TCRdb lists only in-frame clones, some missing. Among more than 900,000 clones listed, roughly 74% were seen once. The source material was memory CD4+ T cells from PBMCs. Subset: CD45RA-negative fraction. The receptors derive from a young man in good health. Some clones in this sample may be carry-over from other donors' samples.

This clone showed up just a few times. The chain employs TRBV7-3 and TRBJ2-2; D might be TRBD2 (5 bases). The CDR3 consists of 15 residues. V shed 0 bases and J shed 6 bases, with 11 bases lying between them. Germline loops: CDR1 SGHTA, CDR2 FQGTGA. The CDR3 nucleotides are TGTGCCAGCAGCTTAACTCGGGATTCGCCCGGGGAGCTGTTTTTT. It yields the protein CASSLTRDSPGELFF.

The chain combines TRBV4-1 with TRBJ2-1, with D perhaps TRBD2 (6 bases). Germline CDR1 is MGHRA and CDR2 is YSYEKL. The CDR3 loop spans 19 amino acids. V lost 4 bases, J lost 4 bases, and 26 bases lay in between. CDR3 protein: CASSLNPRDGGDLYNEQFF. CDR3 DNA sequence: TGCGCCAGCAGCCTAAACCCCAGAGACGGGGGAGACCTTTACAATGAGCAGTTCTTC.

V and J are TRBV2 and TRBJ1-5; D is undetermined. Per the germline V gene, CDR1 is SNHLY and CDR2 is FYNNEI. V was trimmed by 2 bases and J by 4 bases, leaving 9 bases between them. The CDR3 length is 14 residues. CDR3 sequence: CASSELRKNQPQHF. The CDR3 DNA reads as TGTGCCAGCAGTGAACTACGGAAAAATCAGCCCCAGCATTTT.

V and J are TRBV30 and TRBJ2-3; D is ambiguous. V shed 0 bases and J shed 2 bases, with 9 bases lying between them. CDR3 length equals 14 residues. Germline assignment: CDR1 GTSNPN and CDR2 SVGIG (reference sequence). CDR3 nucleotide sequence: TGTGCCTGGAGTGTACTTAGTACCACAGATACGCAGTATTTT. It specifies CAWSVLSTTDTQYF.

A word on this clone: This sample includes further DNA sequences coding for the same CDR3. The chain joins TRBV11-2 to TRBJ2-3; 11 bases are shared with TRBD2. Trimming cost V 5 bases and J 3 bases; bases outside gene matches: 4. CDR3 size: 15 residues. Germline V gene sequence: CDR1 SGHAT, CDR2 FQNNGV. CDR3: CASSPTSGSTDTQYF. The CDR3 bases are TGTGCCAGCAGCCCCACTAGCGGGAGTACAGATACGCAGTATTTT.

V and J are TRBV30 and TRBJ1-3; D uncertain. V lost 3 bases, J lost 4 bases, and 4 bases lay in between. The germline CDR1 and CDR2 sequences are GTSNPN and SVGIG (reference sequence). This CDR3 is 11 amino acids long. CDR3 in DNA: TGTGCCTGGAGGGGGGGAAACACCATATATTTT. Residues: CAWRGGNTIYF.

V and J are TRBV28 and TRBJ2-3; D is undetermined. The length of the CDR3 is 15 residues. Trimming cost V 3 bases and J 0 bases, with 10 bases left between them. Looked up from germline, CDR1 is MDHEN and CDR2 is SYDVKM. The CDR3 sequence is CASSLVIGSTDTQYF. DNA of the CDR3: TGTGCCAGCAGTTTGGTGATCGGGAGCACAGATACGCAGTATTTT.

This chain connects TRBV7-3 to TRBJ2-5; D is ambiguous. The CDR3 consists of 15 residues. Germline V gene sequence: CDR1 SGHTA, CDR2 FQGTGA. V lost 1 base and J lost 5, with 14 bases in between. CDR3 in DNA: TGTGCCAGCAGCTTAAATTCGCAGGTTTGGGAGACCCAGTACTTC. Translating gives CASSLNSQVWETQYF.

This clone was counted at least ten times. The gene calls are TRBV11-2 and TRBJ2-1; D could derive from TRBD1 or TRBD2 (5 bases each). Per the germline V gene, CDR1 is SGHAT and CDR2 is FQNNGV. V was shortened by 5 bases and J by 4 bases, with 21 bases between the two germline ends. The CDR3 loop spans 17 amino acids. For the CDR3, the DNA is TGTGCCAGCAGCCACACCGGGGCTACGAGGGGATACAATGAGCAGTTCTTC. This translates into CASSHTGATRGYNEQFF.

The chain is built from TRBV2 and TRBJ2-7, with 10 bases that match TRBD1. J gave up 8 bases and V 6 bases, and 4 bases lay outside the gene matches. Looked up from germline, CDR1 is SNHLY and CDR2 is FYNNEI. The CDR3 is 12 residues long. CDR3 protein: CASRTDRGQQYF. CDR3 DNA sequence: TGTGCCAGCAGGACCGACAGGGGGCAGCAGTACTTC.

In nucleotides, the CDR3 is TGTGCCAGCAGCCCCGGAGGGGGGGGTCAGCCCCAGCATTTT. Translated: CASSPGGGGQPQHF. The chain joins TRBV7-6 to TRBJ1-5, with a weak D call TRBD1 (6 bases). Germline lookup yields CDR1 SGHVS and CDR2 FNYEAQ. V lost 5 bases to trimming and J lost 6 bases, with 14 bases between them. The CDR3 sequence is 14 residues long.

The chain links TRBV20-1 to TRBJ1-4; D call uncertain. V lost 5 bases to trimming and J lost 8 bases, with 9 bases between them. Germline V gene lookup returns CDR1 DFQATT and CDR2 SNEGSKA (reference sequence). The CDR3 spans 11 residues. CDR3 nucleotides: TGCAGTGCTGGTTTGGTCGAAAAACTGTTTTTT. Its translation is CSAGLVEKLFF.

J is TRBJ1-2 and V is TRBV6-6; 7 positions agree with TRBD1. The CDR3 runs 16 residues. Germline CDR1 is MNHNY and CDR2 is SVGAGI (reference sequence). With 0 bases clipped from V and 4 bases from J, the junction kept 8 bases outside the gene matches. The CDR3 DNA is TGTGCCAGCAGTTACTCCCGACAGGGAACTTTCTATGGCTACACCTTC. As protein: CASSYSRQGTFYGYTF.

The gene calls are TRBV19 and TRBJ1-3; the D gene is possibly TRBD1 (5 bases). This CDR3 is built from 12 residues. The germline gives CDR1 LNHDA, CDR2 SQIVND (reference sequence). Trimming cost V 3 bases and J 9 bases, with 9 bases left between them. CDR3 sequence (DNA): TGTGCCAGTAGTATGGACGGGGCCACCATATATTTT. It yields the protein CASSMDGATIYF. Full variable domain (rest looked up from reference TRBV19 and TRBJ1-3): DGGITQSPKYLFRKEGQNVTLSCEQNLNHDAMYWYRQDPGQGLRLIYYSQIVNDFQKGDIAEGYSVSREKKESFPLTVTSAQKNPTAFYLCASSMDGATIYFGEGSWLTVV.

The chain carries TRBV13 and TRBJ1-3; no firm D call. Germline CDR1 PRHDT, CDR2 FYEKMQ (reference sequence). Trimming removed 6 bases from V and 0 bases from J, with 9 bases in between. The CDR3 runs 14 residues. CDR3 protein: CASSQSSSGNTIYF. DNA of the CDR3: TGTGCCAGCAGTCAGTCCAGCTCTGGAAACACCATATATTTT.

The chain joins TRBV5-4 to TRBJ2-5, with 14 bases that match TRBD2. The CDR3 covers 15 residues. CDR1 and CDR2 (germline): SGHNT, YYREEE (reference sequence). V shed 6 bases, J shed 5 bases, and the junction held 6 bases outside the gene matches. CDR3 nucleotide sequence: TGTGCCAGCAAACGACTAGCGGGAGGGGCCGAGACCCAGTACTTC. Translation: CASKRLAGGAETQYF.

The chain has TRBV28 and TRBJ2-2; 7 bases agree with TRBD2. V shed 6 bases and J 0 bases; nucleotides not matched to a gene: 16. Germline lookup yields CDR1 MDHEN and CDR2 SYDVKM. The CDR3 spans 19 residues. CDR3 coding DNA: TGTGCCAGCAGCCCCGGGGGGACCCCCGGGACGTCGAACACCGGGGAGCTGTTTTTT. Translated, it gives CASSPGGTPGTSNTGELFF.

About this clone itself: A read error is possible here, since a much larger clone lies one base away. This same CDR3 is encoded by further DNA sequences in the sample. The CDR3 region has the DNA TGTGCCAGCAGTCTAAACACTGAAGCTTTCTTT. Amino acid sequence: CASSLNTEAFF. The J gene is TRBJ1-1, the V gene TRBV2, with unresolved D. The CDR3 runs 11 residues. The V end was cut by 5 bases, the J end by 2 bases, with 3 bases between. CDR1 and CDR2 from the germline V gene are SNHLY and FYNNEI.

This chain joins TRBV4-1 and TRBJ1-1, with D possibly matching TRBD1 (6 bases). V lost 4 bases and J 2 bases, leaving 14 bases between the germline ends. Germline-derived CDR1 and CDR2 are MGHRA and YSYEKL. The CDR3 runs to 15 residues. This CDR3 is CASSLTEGGNTEAFF. DNA of the CDR3: TGCGCCAGCAGCCTAACAGAGGGGGGAAACACTGAAGCTTTCTTT.

This clone appeared many times. The rearrangement links TRBV10-3 to TRBJ1-5, with 7 nucleotides matching TRBD1. The J segment lost 7 bases and the V segment lost 3 bases, leaving 3 bases of the junction unmatched. Germline loops: CDR1 ENHRY, CDR2 SYGVKD. The CDR3 runs to 13 residues. The CDR3 loop is CAISDPTGQPQHF. The CDR3 DNA reads TGTGCCATCAGTGACCCGACAGGGCAGCCCCAGCATTTT.

This clone was seen many times. The J gene is TRBJ2-1, the V gene TRBV18; D not certain. The CDR3 has 14 residues. Trimming took off 3 bases at V and 7 bases at J, with 13 bases between the two ends. Looked up from germline, CDR1 is KGHSH and CDR2 is LQKENI. The CDR3 sequence: CASSPHGGLNEQFF. The CDR3 nucleotides are TGTGCCAGCTCACCCCATGGTGGGTTGAATGAGCAGTTCTTC.

This clone showed up many times. CDR3 protein: CASSFDRDREQFF. In nucleotides, the CDR3 is TGTGCCAGCAGCTTCGACAGGGACCGTGAGCAGTTCTTC. J is TRBJ2-1 and V is TRBV7-3, with TRBD1 matching 7 bases. With V trimmed by 3 bases and J by 9 bases, 5 bases remained unmatched. Per germline, CDR1 SGHTA and CDR2 FQGTGA. The CDR3 is 13 residues long.

The V call is TRBV28, the J call TRBJ2-3; D not resolved. The CDR3 has 15 amino acids. Germline CDR1 and CDR2: MDHEN and SYDVKM. The germline V and J ends were trimmed by 7 bases and 1 base, with 15 bases remaining between them. DNA for the CDR3: TGTGCCAGCACCGGTTGGGCGTTTGGCACAGATACGCAGTATTTT. Its protein is CASTGWAFGTDTQYF.

The chain links TRBV11-3 to TRBJ1-1; D is unclear. The CDR3 spans 13 residues. Germline V gene data show CDR1 as SGHNT and CDR2 as YENEEA. Trimming removed 1 base from V and 3 bases from J, with 6 bases in between. The CDR3 reads CASSLGPDTEAFF. The CDR3 DNA is TGTGCCAGCAGCTTAGGACCGGACACTGAAGCTTTCTTT.

The chain has TRBV9 and TRBJ1-1; D not certain. Germline V gene lookup returns CDR1 SGDLS and CDR2 YYNGEE. V lost 0 bases, J lost 1 base, and 7 bases lay in between. CDR3 length equals 14 residues. This chain's CDR3 is CASSVDAENTEAFF. The CDR3 nucleotides are TGTGCCAGCAGCGTAGATGCGGAGAACACTGAAGCTTTCTTT.

The V gene is TRBV5-1, the J gene TRBJ1-1; D is ambiguous. With 3 bases removed from V and 0 bases from J, the gap between germline ends came to 15 bases. CDR1 and CDR2 from the germline V gene are SGHRS and YFSETQ. CDR3 length equals 16 residues. In DNA form, the CDR3 reads TGCGCCAGCAGCTACCTGAAATCAGCCCTGAACACTGAAGCTTTCTTT. It is translated as CASSYLKSALNTEAFF.

J is TRBJ2-3 and V is TRBV11-2, with 7 bases aligning to TRBD2. The CDR3 has 15 residues. Germline V gene data show CDR1 as SGHAT and CDR2 as FQNNGV. The V gene end was trimmed by 5 bases and the J gene end by 1 base; junction bases not matched to a gene: 6. The CDR3 DNA reads as TGTGCCAGCAGCCGAGGCGGGGGAGGCACAGATACGCAGTATTTT. Its protein product is CASSRGGGGTDTQYF.

Points on this clone: Other DNA sequences in this sample translate to the same CDR3. The chain joins TRBV27 to TRBJ1-1; weak D call: TRBD1 (5 bases). The germline gives CDR1 MNHEY, CDR2 SMNVEV (reference sequence). Between the trimmed V and J ends, which lost 3 bases and 4 bases, there was a span of 9 bases. The CDR3 runs 13 residues. In DNA, the CDR3 is TGTGCCAGCAGTTTCAGGGATGGCACTGAAGCTTTCTTT. Protein sequence: CASSFRDGTEAFF.

For this clone: Other nucleotide sequences from this sample produce the same CDR3. CDR3 sequence reads: CATSREGLSNQPQHF. CDR3 sequence (DNA): TGTGCCACCAGCAGAGAAGGTTTGAGCAATCAGCCCCAGCATTTT. The chain joins TRBV15 to TRBJ1-5; the D is unclear. The CDR3 totals 15 residues. Germline-derived CDR1 and CDR2 are LNHNV and YYDKDF (reference sequence). Trimming shortened V by 0 bases and J by 1 base, and 7 bases separated the two germline ends.